The present TCR beta chain was sequenced within a study of a mutant IDH1 vaccine in newly diagnosed glioma. Method: immunoSEQ multiplex PCR; TCRdb's copy keeps in-frame clones and lacks some. This table has tens of thousands of clones, roughly four fifths appearing once. Findings and limits, study-wide: Patients mounted vaccine-induced immune responses in 93.3% of cases. Seemingly, top peripheral T cell clonotype changes bore no relation to pseudoprogression.

About this clone: Its specificity is not known.

The CDR3 is 14 amino acids. Germline lookup yields CDR1 MNHNY and CDR2 SVGAGI (reference sequence). V was cut by 5 bases and J by 0 bases, with 10 bases left in between. As for time point: baseline, week 1 (first vaccination visit). The sample's treatment: pre-vaccination baseline after standard-of-care therapy. Donor diagnoses consisted of new WHO grade 3 or 4 IDH1-mutant, ATRX-lost astrocytomas. This receptor was identified in a woman aged 50 to 60 with glioma. This chain uses TRBV6-6 with TRBJ1-2; D unresolved. Source: PBMCs, taken from a glioma patient treated with radiotherapy, temozolomide or both. The CDR3 loop reads CASSQQRTNYGYTF. CDR3 coding DNA: TGTGCCAGCAGTCAACAGAGGACTAACTATGGCTACACCTTC.